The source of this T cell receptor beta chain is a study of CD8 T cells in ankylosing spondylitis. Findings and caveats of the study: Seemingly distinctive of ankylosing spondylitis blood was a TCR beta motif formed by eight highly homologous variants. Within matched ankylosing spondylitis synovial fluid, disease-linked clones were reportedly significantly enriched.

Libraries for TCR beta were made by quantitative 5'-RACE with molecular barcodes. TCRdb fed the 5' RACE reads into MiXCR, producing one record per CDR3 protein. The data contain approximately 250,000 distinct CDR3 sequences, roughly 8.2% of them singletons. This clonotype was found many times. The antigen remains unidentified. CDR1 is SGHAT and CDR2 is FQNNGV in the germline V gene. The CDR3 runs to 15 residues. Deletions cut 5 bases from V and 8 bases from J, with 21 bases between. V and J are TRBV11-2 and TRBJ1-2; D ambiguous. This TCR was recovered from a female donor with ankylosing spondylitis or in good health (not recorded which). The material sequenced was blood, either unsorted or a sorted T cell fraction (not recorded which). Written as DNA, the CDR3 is TGTGCCAGCAGCCGGAGTGGGGTGGTAATAGGAGGCTACACCTTC. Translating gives CASSRSGVVIGGYTF.